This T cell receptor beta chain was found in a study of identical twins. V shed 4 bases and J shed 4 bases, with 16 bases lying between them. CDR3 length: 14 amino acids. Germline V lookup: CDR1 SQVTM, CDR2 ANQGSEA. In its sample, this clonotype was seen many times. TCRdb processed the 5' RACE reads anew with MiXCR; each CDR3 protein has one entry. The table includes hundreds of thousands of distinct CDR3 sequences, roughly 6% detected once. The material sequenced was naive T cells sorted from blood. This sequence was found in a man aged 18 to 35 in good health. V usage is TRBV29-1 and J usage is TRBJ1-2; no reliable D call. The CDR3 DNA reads TGCAGCGTTGGGCCCCAGAAGTACTCCTATGGCTACACCTTC. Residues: CSVGPQKYSYGYTF.